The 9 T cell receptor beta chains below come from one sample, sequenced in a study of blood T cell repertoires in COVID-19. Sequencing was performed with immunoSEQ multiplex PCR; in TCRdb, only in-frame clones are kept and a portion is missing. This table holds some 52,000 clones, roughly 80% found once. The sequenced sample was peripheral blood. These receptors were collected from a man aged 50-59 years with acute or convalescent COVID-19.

CDR3 in DNA: TGTGCCAGCAGCCAACCACAGGGGATGGGGCAGCGATCACCCCTCCACTTT. This translates into CASSQPQGMGQRSPLHF. The V call is TRBV4-2, the J call TRBJ1-6; TRBD1 matches 7 bases. Germline V gene data show CDR1 as LGHNA and CDR2 as YNFKEQ. Trimming cost V 2 bases and J 10 bases; bases outside gene matches: 14. This CDR3 spans 17 amino acids.

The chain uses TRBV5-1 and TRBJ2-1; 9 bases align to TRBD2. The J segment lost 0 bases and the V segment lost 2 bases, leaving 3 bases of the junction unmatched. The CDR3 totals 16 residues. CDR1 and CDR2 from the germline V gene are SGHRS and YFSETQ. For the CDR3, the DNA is TGCGCCAGCAGCTTACTAGCGGGCAGCTCCTACAATGAGCAGTTCTTC. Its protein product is CASSLLAGSSYNEQFF.

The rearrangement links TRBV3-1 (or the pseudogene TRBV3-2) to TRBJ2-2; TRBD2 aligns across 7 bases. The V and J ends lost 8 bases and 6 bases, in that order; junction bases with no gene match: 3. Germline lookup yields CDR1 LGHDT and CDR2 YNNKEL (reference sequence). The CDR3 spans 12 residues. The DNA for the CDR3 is TGTGCCAGCGGGAGGGCCGCCGGGGAGCTGTTTTTT. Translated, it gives CASGRAAGELFF.

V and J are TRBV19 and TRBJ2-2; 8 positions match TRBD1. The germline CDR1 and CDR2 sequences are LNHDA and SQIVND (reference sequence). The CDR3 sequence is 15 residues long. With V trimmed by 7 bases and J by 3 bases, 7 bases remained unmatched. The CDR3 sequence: CASIQGAGDTGELFF. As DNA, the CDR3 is TGTGCCAGTATTCAGGGGGCCGGAGACACCGGGGAGCTGTTTTTT.

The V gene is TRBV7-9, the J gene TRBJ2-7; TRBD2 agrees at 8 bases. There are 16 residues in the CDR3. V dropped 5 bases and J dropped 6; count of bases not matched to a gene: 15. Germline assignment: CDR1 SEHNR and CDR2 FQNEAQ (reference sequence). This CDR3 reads CASSHPSGGPSSEQYF. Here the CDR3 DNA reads TGTGCCAGCAGCCACCCCTCGGGAGGGCCCTCGTCCGAGCAGTACTTC.

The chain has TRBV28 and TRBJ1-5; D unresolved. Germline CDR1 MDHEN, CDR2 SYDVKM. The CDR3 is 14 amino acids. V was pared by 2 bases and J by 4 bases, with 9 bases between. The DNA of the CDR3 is TGTGCCAGCAGTTTACGGGTATGGAATCAGCCCCAGCATTTT. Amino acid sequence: CASSLRVWNQPQHF. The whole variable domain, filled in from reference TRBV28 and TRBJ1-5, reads DVKVTQSSRYLVKRTGEKVFLECVQDMDHENMFWYRQDPGLGLRLIYFSYDVKMKEKGDIPEGYSVSREKKERFSLILESASTNQTSMYLCASSLRVWNQPQHFGDGTRLSIL.

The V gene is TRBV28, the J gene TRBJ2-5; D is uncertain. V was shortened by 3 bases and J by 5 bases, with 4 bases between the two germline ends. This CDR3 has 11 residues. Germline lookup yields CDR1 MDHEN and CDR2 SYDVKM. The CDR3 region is CASSFVETQYF. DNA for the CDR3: TGTGCCAGCAGTTTCGTCGAGACCCAGTACTTC.

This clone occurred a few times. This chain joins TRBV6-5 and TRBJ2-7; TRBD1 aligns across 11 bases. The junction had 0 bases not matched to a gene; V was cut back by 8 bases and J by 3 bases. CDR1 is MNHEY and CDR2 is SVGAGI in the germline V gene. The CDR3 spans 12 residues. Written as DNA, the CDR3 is TGTGCCAGCGGGACAGGGGGCTACGAGCAGTACTTC. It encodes CASGTGGYEQYF.

The CDR3 sequence: CASSLVGGGPEETQYF. The CDR3, as DNA: TGTGCCAGCAGCTTAGTAGGCGGGGGGCCGGAAGAGACCCAGTACTTC. The chain couples TRBV7-6 to TRBJ2-5; 8 nucleotides align to TRBD2. The CDR3 length is 16 residues. J lost 3 bases, V lost 1 base, and 7 bases had no gene match. Germline CDR1 reads SGHVS; CDR2 reads FNYEAQ.